This T cell receptor (beta chain) was obtained from a study of PD-1 blockade in classical Hodgkin lymphoma. General study points: Diversity in CD4+ TCRs, unlike that measured in CD8+ TCRs, had risen significantly by C4D1. A reduction in baseline TCR diversity was reportedly seen in newly diagnosed patients relative to healthy donors.

The assay was immunoSEQ multiplex PCR, and TCRdb's table has in-frame clones only and misses some. Here the sample spans 40,000 to 45,000 clones, around 80% being singletons. Germline values: CDR1 SQVTM, CDR2 ANQGSEA. Deletions cut 0 bases from V and 2 bases from J, with 14 bases between. The CDR3 runs to 15 residues. In regard to this clone: The antigen remains unidentified.

Relapse after autologous stem cell transplantation occurred in every patient, and brentuximab vedotin exposure varied. The chain has TRBV29-1 and TRBJ2-7; D perhaps matches TRBD1 (5 bases). The sequence derives from a human donor with classical Hodgkin lymphoma. The sequences come from peripheral blood mononuclear cells (PBMCs), collected at baseline. In DNA, the CDR3 is TGCAGCGTTGAAGATCCCCAGGGCGAACCCTACGAGCAGTACTTC. This sequence encodes CSVEDPQGEPYEQYF.